The sequence of this TCR beta chain was determined in a study of blood T cell repertoires in COVID-19. Data came from immunoSEQ multiplex PCR; TCRdb stores just in-frame clones and leaves some out. This table holds 200,000 to 300,000 clones, approximately 78% found once. Trimming left V 4 bases short and J 9 bases short, with 13 bases between. The CDR3 is made up of 12 amino acids. The germline CDR1 and CDR2 sequences are MDHEN and SYDVKM. Sequenced sample: peripheral blood. The chain uses TRBV28 and TRBJ2-7; the D is unclear. The receptor's source is a woman between 18 and 29 years old with acute or convalescent COVID-19. The CDR3 sequence: CASSSRPSGQYF. CDR3 nucleotides: TGTGCCAGCAGTTCACGACCCTCGGGGCAGTACTTC.